This T cell receptor (beta chain) was obtained from a study of CD8 T cells in Susac syndrome. Random hexamers were used to reverse transcribe the RNA input (about 0.5 to 1 ug). The immunoSEQ assay covered 54 Vbeta and 13 Jbeta segments for CDR3. TCRdb reanalysed the immunoSEQ multiplex PCR reads using MiXCR and keeps one entry per CDR3 protein. The data contain about 130,000 distinct CDR3 sequences, approximately 95% of them singletons. From germline, CDR1 is DFQATT and CDR2 SNEGSKA (reference sequence). Trimming cost V 0 bases and J 1 base, with 10 bases left between them. CDR3 length equals 15 residues. The T cells that were sequenced for TCR beta were CD8+ and CD4+ cells from blood. The patients with Susac syndrome satisfied recently defined diagnostic criteria for either definite or probable disease. TEMRA cells were FACS-enriched, with CD8+ and CD4+ T cells isolated negatively.

The rearrangement links TRBV20-1 to TRBJ1-3, with TRBD1 as a possible D gene (6 bases). Sequenced sample: CD8+ T cells from PBMCs. This TCR was recovered from a human donor with Susac syndrome. The DNA for the CDR3 is TGCAGTGCTAGAGATAAGGGGGATTCTGGAAACACCATATATTTT. The encoded protein is CSARDKGDSGNTIYF.